The 19 T cell receptor beta chains presented below share a single source sample, sequenced in a study of blood T cell repertoires in COVID-19. Here immunoSEQ multiplex PCR was the method, and the copy in TCRdb shows in-frame clones only, minus some. The top ten clones hold around 2.3% of a sample with about 180,000 clones, more than 70% of them seen once. Sequencing used peripheral blood. The receptor set was obtained from a middle-aged man with active or convalescent COVID-19.

Turning to this clone: One junction end does not reproduce the germline sequence, and a read error may be involved. This chain connects TRBV13 to TRBJ1-4; no definite D call. Germline assignment: CDR1 PRHDT and CDR2 FYEKMQ (reference sequence). CDR3 length equals 14 residues. This chain's CDR3 is CASSLGLTNENLFF. CDR3 nucleotide sequence: TGTGCCAGCAGCTTAGGACTAACTAATGAAAACCTGTTTTTT.

The chain couples TRBV10-1 to TRBJ2-7, with D maybe TRBD2 (7 bases). V was shortened by 5 bases and J by 3 bases, with 14 bases between the two germline ends. CDR1 is WNHNN, CDR2 SYGVQD, per germline (reference sequence). There are 14 residues in the CDR3. CDR3 nucleotide sequence: TGCGCCAGCAGTCCTAGCGGACAGAACTACGAGCAGTACTTC. Its translation is CASSPSGQNYEQYF.

The chain has TRBV6-6 and TRBJ1-1, with D tentatively TRBD1 (5 bases). In germline, CDR1 is MNHNY, CDR2 SVGAGI (reference sequence). This CDR3 contains 14 residues. V lost 5 bases and J 4 bases, leaving 14 bases between the germline ends. Written as DNA, the CDR3 is TGTGCCAGCAGTGCCACGGCGGGGGGCACTGAAGCTTTCTTT. Encoded protein: CASSATAGGTEAFF.

The CDR3 is CAERGCGETQYF. The DNA of the CDR3 is TGCGCCGAGCGGGGGTGCGGGGAGACCCAGTACTTC. V gene TRBV10-1 combines with J gene TRBJ2-5; 8 positions agree with TRBD2. Germline-derived CDR1 and CDR2 are WNHNN and SYGVQD (reference sequence). This CDR3 contains 12 residues. After removal of 11 bases from V and 5 bases from J, the junction contained 7 bases not matched to a gene.

Regarding this clone: Other DNA sequences in the sample encode the same CDR3. V usage is TRBV6-5 and J usage is TRBJ1-5; 7 nucleotides match TRBD1. The V segment lost 6 bases and the J segment 4 bases; nucleotides outside the gene matches: 0. The germline gives CDR1 MNHEY, CDR2 SVGAGI. The CDR3 is 12 residues long. CDR3 in DNA: TGTGCCAGCAGGACAGGGAATCAGCCCCAGCATTTT. Residues: CASRTGNQPQHF.

This clone was recorded a few times. The chain combines TRBV18 with TRBJ2-3, with 11 bases lining up with TRBD2. The germline CDR1 and CDR2 sequences are KGHSH and LQKENI. The CDR3 runs 18 residues. After removal of 1 base from V and 3 bases from J, the junction contained 9 bases not matched to a gene. CDR3 DNA: TGTGCCAGCTCACCACGGCGGAGTAGCGGGGGGGTTACAGATACGCAGTATTTT. This gives the protein CASSPRRSSGGVTDTQYF.

This chain links TRBV11-2 with TRBJ2-4, with 9 bases matching TRBD2. The length of the CDR3 is 18 residues. After removal of 4 bases from V and 3 bases from J, the junction contained 13 bases not matched to a gene. Germline V CDR1 and CDR2: SGHAT, FQNNGV. The DNA of the CDR3 is TGTGCCAGCAGCTCTATAGCGGGGGCCTCACGGGGCAAAAACATTCAGTACTTC. Protein sequence: CASSSIAGASRGKNIQYF.

This chain uses TRBV4-1 with TRBJ2-2; D uncertain. Germline CDR1 reads MGHRA; CDR2 reads YSYEKL. The CDR3 is 16 residues long. Between the trimmed V and J ends, which lost 1 base and 5 bases, there was a span of 14 bases. CDR3 residues: CASSQVPNWRTGELFF. The CDR3 DNA reads as TGCGCCAGCAGCCAAGTGCCCAATTGGAGAACCGGGGAGCTGTTTTTT.

V is TRBV9 and J is TRBJ1-3; D uncertain. Germline CDR1 SGDLS, CDR2 YYNGEE. V gave up 4 bases and J gave up 4 bases, with 9 bases separating them. The CDR3 covers 13 residues. The CDR3 DNA reads TGTGCCAGCAGCACTCTACAGGGAAACACCATATATTTT. Translating it yields CASSTLQGNTIYF.

The chain has TRBV15 and TRBJ1-3, with D possibly matching TRBD1 (5 bases). Germline V CDR1 and CDR2: LNHNV, YYDKDF (reference sequence). With 4 bases removed from V and 0 bases from J, the gap between germline ends came to 10 bases. There are 15 residues in the CDR3. This chain's CDR3 is CATSTGPFSGNTIYF. CDR3 DNA sequence: TGTGCCACCAGCACAGGGCCTTTCTCTGGAAACACCATATATTTT. The entire variable domain, with the rest obtained from reference TRBV15 and TRBJ1-3, is as follows: DAMVIQNPRYQVTQFGKPVTLSCSQTLNHNVMYWYQQKSSQAPKLLFHYYDKDFNNEADTPDNFQSRRPNTSFCFLDIRSPGLGDTAMYLCATSTGPFSGNTIYFGEGSWLTVV.

The rearrangement links TRBV5-6 to TRBJ1-1; 9 nucleotides match TRBD1. CDR3 size: 13 residues. J gave up 3 bases and V 4 bases, and 1 base lay outside the gene matches. From germline, CDR1 is SGHDT and CDR2 YYEEEE. In DNA form, the CDR3 reads TGTGCCAGCAGCGGGACAGGGCACACTGAAGCTTTCTTT. This sequence encodes CASSGTGHTEAFF.

This clone came up once. V usage is TRBV9 and J usage is TRBJ2-7, with D tentatively TRBD1 (8 bases). The CDR3 sequence is 16 residues long. Trimming cost V 3 bases and J 4 bases, with 20 bases left between them. Germline CDR1 SGDLS, CDR2 YYNGEE. The CDR3 DNA sequence: TGTGCCAGCAGCGAGGACGTTGAACAGGGGGGGTACGAGCAGTACTTC. Translating gives CASSEDVEQGGYEQYF.

This CDR3 reads CASSPRSDGYTF. In nucleotides, the CDR3 is TGTGCCAGCTCACCACGGTCAGATGGCTACACCTTC. The V gene is TRBV18, the J gene TRBJ1-2; D unclear. Between the trimmed V and J ends, which lost 1 base and 6 bases, there was a span of 6 bases. The germline CDR1 and CDR2 sequences are KGHSH and LQKENI. The CDR3 is made up of 12 amino acids.

This clone turned up a few times. The chain uses TRBV5-6 and TRBJ2-5; 11 positions agree with TRBD2. V was clipped by 0 bases and J by 2 bases; unmatched bases: 6. CDR1 SGHDT and CDR2 YYEEEE come from the germline V gene. The CDR3 has 17 residues. This CDR3 is CASSLAYSGGDQETQYF. In DNA form, the CDR3 reads TGTGCCAGCAGCTTGGCCTATAGCGGGGGGGATCAAGAGACCCAGTACTTC.

The J gene is TRBJ1-2, the V gene TRBV18; D is perhaps TRBD1 (5 bases). V lost 3 bases and J lost 4, with 15 bases in between. Germline loops: CDR1 KGHSH, CDR2 LQKENI. This CDR3 spans 15 amino acids. The CDR3 loop reads CASSPAGREVYGYTF. For the CDR3, the DNA is TGTGCCAGCTCACCGGCGGGGCGAGAAGTCTATGGCTACACCTTC.

This clone showed up just a few times. In DNA, the CDR3 is TGTGCCAGCACCCGAAACAGGGCCTATAATGAAAAACTGTTTTTT. Encoded protein: CASTRNRAYNEKLFF. This chain links TRBV2 with TRBJ1-4, with D tentatively TRBD1 (6 bases). The V gene's germline CDR1 is SNHLY and CDR2 FYNNEI. The CDR3 totals 15 residues. With 7 bases removed from V and 4 bases from J, the gap between germline ends came to 16 bases.

The V gene is TRBV24-1, the J gene TRBJ1-5, with 7 positions matching TRBD1. Germline V lookup: CDR1 KGHDR, CDR2 SFDVKD. There are 14 residues in the CDR3. Losses at the gene ends were 9 bases for V and 4 bases for J; bases not matched to a gene: 8. The CDR3 region has the DNA TGTGCCACCTCCAACCGACAGGGTAATCAGCCCCAGCATTTT. Its translation: CATSNRQGNQPQHF.

V and J are TRBV5-1 and TRBJ2-5; TRBD1 matches 8 bases. The germline V gene encodes CDR1 SGHRS and CDR2 YFSETQ. V lost 0 bases and J lost 6; bases outside the gene matches: 10. This CDR3 spans 16 amino acids. The CDR3 region is CASSLVQGAIVKTQYF. The DNA for the CDR3 is TGCGCCAGCAGCTTGGTCCAGGGGGCAATCGTAAAGACCCAGTACTTC.

The V call is TRBV6-2 or TRBV6-3, the J call TRBJ2-3; 8 nucleotides agree with TRBD2. With 6 bases clipped from V and 2 bases from J, the junction kept 10 bases outside the gene matches. In germline, CDR1 is MNHEY, CDR2 SVGEGT. CDR3 size: 16 residues. For the CDR3, the DNA is TGTGCCAGCAGCCTAACATGGCGGGGGGCCACAGATACGCAGTATTTT. This sequence encodes CASSLTWRGATDTQYF.